What follows describes a single T cell receptor beta chain. Profiling relied on immunoSEQ multiplex PCR, and the TCRdb table lists in-frame clones only, not all of them. This table has about 660,000 clones, more than 75% appearing once. This entry comes from a study of shared T cell receptors in the human thymus. V was pared by 10 bases and J by 2 bases, with 4 bases of the junction left unmatched. The V gene's germline CDR1 is MDHEN and CDR2 SYDVKM. The CDR3 has 14 residues. The same specimen was also included in a second study, on human thymus T cells.

The V gene is TRBV28, the J gene TRBJ1-5; TRBD1 aligns across 11 bases. The sequenced material came from thymocytes. The receptor was derived from a boy under two years old with a congenital heart defect. CDR3 bases: TGTGCCATCCTGGGACAGGGGGGCAATCAGCCCCAGCATTTT. Amino acids: CAILGQGGNQPQHF.